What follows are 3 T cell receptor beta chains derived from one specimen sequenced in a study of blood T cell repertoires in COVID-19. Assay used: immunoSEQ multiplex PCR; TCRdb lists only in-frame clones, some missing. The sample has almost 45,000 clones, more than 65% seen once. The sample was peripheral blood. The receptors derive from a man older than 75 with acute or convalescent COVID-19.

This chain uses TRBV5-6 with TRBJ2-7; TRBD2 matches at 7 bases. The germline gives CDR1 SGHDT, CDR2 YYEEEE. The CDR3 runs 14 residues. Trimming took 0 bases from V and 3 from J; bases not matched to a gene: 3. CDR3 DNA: TGTGCCAGCAGCTTGGCCGCGGGGGTCTACGAGCAGTACTTC. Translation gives CASSLAAGVYEQYF.

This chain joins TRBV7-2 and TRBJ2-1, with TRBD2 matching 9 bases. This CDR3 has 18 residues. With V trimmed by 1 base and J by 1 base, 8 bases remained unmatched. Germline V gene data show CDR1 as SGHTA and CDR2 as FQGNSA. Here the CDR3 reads CASSLGAGLAGSYNEQFF. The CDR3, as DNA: TGTGCCAGCAGCTTAGGGGCGGGGCTAGCGGGGTCCTACAATGAGCAGTTCTTC.

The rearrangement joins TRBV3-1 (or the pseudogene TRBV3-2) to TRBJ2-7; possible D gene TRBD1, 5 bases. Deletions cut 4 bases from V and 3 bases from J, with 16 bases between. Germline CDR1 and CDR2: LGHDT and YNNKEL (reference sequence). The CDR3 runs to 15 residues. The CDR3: CASSPGPRAHYEQYF. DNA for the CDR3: TGTGCCAGCAGCCCTGGCCCCAGGGCCCACTACGAGCAGTACTTC.